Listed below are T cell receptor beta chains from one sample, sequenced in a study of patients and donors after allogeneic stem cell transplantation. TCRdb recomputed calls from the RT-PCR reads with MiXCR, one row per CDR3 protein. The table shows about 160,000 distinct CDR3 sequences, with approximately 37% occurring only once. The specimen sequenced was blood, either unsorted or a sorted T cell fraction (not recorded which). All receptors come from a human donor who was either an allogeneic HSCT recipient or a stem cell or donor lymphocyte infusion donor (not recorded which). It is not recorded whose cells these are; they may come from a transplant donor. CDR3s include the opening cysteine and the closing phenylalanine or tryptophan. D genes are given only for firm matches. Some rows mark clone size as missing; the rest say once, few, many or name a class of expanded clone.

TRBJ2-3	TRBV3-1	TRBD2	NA	CASSQDDWTRLAVSTDTQYF	TGTGCCAGCAGCCAAGATGACTGGACCAGACTAGCGGTGAGCACAGATACGCAGTATTTT
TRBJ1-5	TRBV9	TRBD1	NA	CASSVGDRGSNQPQHF	TGTGCCAGCAGCGTAGGGGACAGGGGGAGCAATCAGCCCCAGCATTTT
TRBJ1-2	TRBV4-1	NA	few	CASSEGSTRGIGYGYTF	TGCGCCAGCAGCGAGGGGTCCACACGAGGGATTGGTTATGGCTACACCTTC
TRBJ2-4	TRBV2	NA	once	CASSEGQENIQYF	TGTGCCAGCAGTGAAGGACAAGAAAACATTCAGTACTTC
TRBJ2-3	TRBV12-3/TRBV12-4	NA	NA	CASSLADWPGDTSTDTQYF	TGTGCCAGCAGTTTAGCGGATTGGCCGGGGGACACCTCCACAGATACGCAGTATTTT
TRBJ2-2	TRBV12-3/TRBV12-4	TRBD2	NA	CASILGLAGYTGELFF	TGTGCCAGCATCCTGGGACTAGCGGGGTACACCGGGGAGCTGTTTTTT
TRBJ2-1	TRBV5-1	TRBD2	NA	CASRSSGGSSYNEQFF	TGCGCCAGCAGATCTAGCGGGGGGAGCTCCTACAATGAGCAGTTCTTC
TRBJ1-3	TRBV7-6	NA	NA	CASSLFSGTNSGNTIYF	TGTGCCAGCAGCTTATTTTCGGGGACCAACTCTGGAAACACCATATATTTT
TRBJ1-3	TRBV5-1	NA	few	CASSPKGGGRSGNTIYF	TGCGCCAGCAGCCCGAAAGGGGGGGGACGCTCTGGAAACACCATATATTTT
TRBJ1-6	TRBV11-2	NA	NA	CASSRAGHPPPGNSPLHF	TGTGCCAGCAGCCGGGCGGGACACCCACCGCCAGGGAATTCACCCCTCCACTTT
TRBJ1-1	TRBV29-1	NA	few	CSVERRMNTEAFF	TGCAGCGTTGAACGGCGTATGAACACTGAAGCTTTCTTT
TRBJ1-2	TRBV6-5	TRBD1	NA	CASAGDSNYGYTF	TGTGCCAGCGCCGGGGACAGTAACTATGGCTACACCTTC
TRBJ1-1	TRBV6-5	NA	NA	CASSYSFGRTEAFF	TGTGCCAGCAGTTACTCATTCGGACGGACTGAAGCTTTCTTT
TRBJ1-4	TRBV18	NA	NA	CASSVGSNEKLFF	TGTGCCAGCTCGGTGGGTTCTAATGAAAAACTGTTTTTT
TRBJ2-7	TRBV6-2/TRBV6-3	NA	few	CASSYWAGSYEQYF	TGTGCCAGCAGTTACTGGGCCGGGAGTTACGAGCAGTACTTC
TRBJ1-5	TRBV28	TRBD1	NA	CASSFSTGRRNQPQHF	TGTGCCAGCAGTTTTTCGACAGGGCGGCGCAATCAGCCCCAGCATTTT
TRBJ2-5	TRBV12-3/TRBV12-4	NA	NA	CASSPQGYQETQYF	TGTGCCAGCAGTCCCCAGGGGTACCAAGAGACCCAGTACTTC
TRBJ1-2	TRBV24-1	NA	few	CATSDSDRSHGYTF	TGTGCCACCAGTGACTCTGACAGGTCCCATGGCTACACCTTC
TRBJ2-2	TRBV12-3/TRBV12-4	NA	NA	CASSPWGEGTGELFF	TGTGCCAGCAGTCCCTGGGGGGAAGGCACCGGGGAGCTGTTTTTT
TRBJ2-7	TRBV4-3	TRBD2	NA	CASSQEGLAGGLSSYEQYF	TGCGCCAGCAGCCAAGAAGGACTAGCGGGGGGGCTTAGCTCCTACGAGCAGTACTTC
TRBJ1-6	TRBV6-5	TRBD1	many	CASSYTGQGAHNSPLHF	TGTGCCAGCAGTTACACGGGACAGGGGGCCCATAATTCACCCCTCCACTTT
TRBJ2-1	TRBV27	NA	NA	CANSSRGANEQFF	TGTGCCAACTCGTCGAGGGGGGCTAATGAGCAGTTCTTC
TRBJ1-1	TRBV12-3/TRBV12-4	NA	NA	CASTRTWEPEAFF	TGTGCCAGCACCCGGACATGGGAACCCGAAGCTTTCTTT
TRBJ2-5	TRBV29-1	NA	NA	CSVGGLSETQYF	TGCAGCGTGGGGGGTTTGTCGGAGACCCAGTACTTC
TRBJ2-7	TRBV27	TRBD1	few	CASSLMRDRGNNEQYF	TGTGCCAGCAGTTTAATGCGGGACAGGGGGAACAACGAGCAGTACTTC
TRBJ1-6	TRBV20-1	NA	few	CSAFGVRGLNSPLHF	TGCAGTGCGTTCGGGGTGAGGGGCCTCAATTCACCCCTCCACTTT
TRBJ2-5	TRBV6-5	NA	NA	CASSPLPGEGETQYF	TGTGCCAGCAGCCCTCTCCCAGGGGAAGGGGAGACCCAGTACTTC
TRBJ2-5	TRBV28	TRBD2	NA	CASTQGLAALGGETQYF	TGTGCCAGCACCCAGGGACTAGCGGCTCTGGGAGGGGAGACCCAGTACTTC
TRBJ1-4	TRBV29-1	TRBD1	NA	CSVGVTGVNEKLFF	TGCAGCGTTGGGGTGACAGGGGTTAATGAAAAACTGTTTTTT
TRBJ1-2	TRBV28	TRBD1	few	CASSQDRNYGYTF	TGTGCCAGCAGTCAGGACAGGAACTATGGCTACACCTTC